The subject of this entry is one TCR beta chain. As yet, its antigen is unknown. Germline CDR1 KGHDR, CDR2 SFDVKD. V trimming: 2 bases; J trimming: 4 bases; junction bases outside the gene matches: 4. The length of the CDR3 is 16 residues. This specimen comes from a study of post-analysis software for immune sequencing data. Background on the study: The disease courses spanned relapsing-remitting, secondary progressive and progressive-relapsing forms of multiple sclerosis.

Unique molecular identifiers were carried by the TCR beta cDNA libraries. TCRdb reprocessed the PCR reads with MiXCR, giving one entry per CDR3 protein. The sample shows 650,000 to 850,000 distinct CDR3 sequences, 46% of them seen only once. Whole-study results and caveats: Comparison of patients with controls showed roughly five TRBV segments more frequent in patients, TRBV5-6, TRBV5-1 and TRBV20-1 among them. Multiple sclerosis patients had significantly lower normalized Chao1 diversity than controls.

The chain links TRBV24-1 to TRBJ2-1; 10 nucleotides align to TRBD1. Sequenced material: blood. This TCR was sampled from a girl between 10 and 17 years old with multiple sclerosis. This CDR3 reads CATSDSGQGLYNEQFF. The CDR3 DNA reads TGTGCCACCAGTGATTCGGGACAGGGGCTATACAATGAGCAGTTCTTC.